Listed below are T cell receptor beta chains from one sample, sequenced in a study of tumor-infiltrating lymphocytes in primary liver carcinoma. Each CDR3 protein gets one entry after TCRdb re-called the multiplex PCR reads with MiXCR. The data contain roughly 40,000 distinct CDR3 sequences, approximately 71% of them seen just once; the ten biggest clones take up less than 50%. The sample consisted of tumor-adjacent normal liver tissue. These receptors were obtained from a woman in her twenties or thirties with primary liver carcinoma and hepatitis B virus infection. The CDR3 runs from the conserved cysteine through the conserved F or W. Fields, in order: V gene, CDR3 length, D gene, clone size, J gene, CDR3 protein, CDR3 DNA. D genes are given only for firm matches. Clone size is not always given. Where it is, it says once, few, many or a class for expanded clones.

v_call: TRBV11-2; cdr3_length: 16; d_call: TRBD1; clone_size: NA; j_call: TRBJ2-5; cdr3_aa: CASSTRTGGAKNTQYF; cdr3_nt: TGTGCCAGCAGTACAAGAACAGGGGGCGCGAAAAATACCCAGTACTTC
v_call: TRBV11-3; cdr3_length: 13; d_call: TRBD2; clone_size: NA; j_call: TRBJ2-1; cdr3_aa: CAGTSGSENEQFF; cdr3_nt: TGTGCCGGCACTAGCGGGAGTGAGAATGAGCAGTTCTTC
v_call: TRBV7-3; cdr3_length: 12; d_call: NA; clone_size: NA; j_call: TRBJ1-1; cdr3_aa: CANSPGTCEAFF; cdr3_nt: TGTGCCAACAGCCCAGGGACCTGTGAAGCTTTCTTT
v_call: TRBV7-8; cdr3_length: 14; d_call: NA; clone_size: many; j_call: TRBJ2-7; cdr3_aa: CASSSLSAPYEQYF; cdr3_nt: TGTGCCAGCAGCTCGCTCTCGGCACCCTACGAGCAGTACTTC
v_call: TRBV6-5; cdr3_length: 16; d_call: TRBD2; clone_size: NA; j_call: TRBJ2-3; cdr3_aa: CASSYSNREGVDTQCF; cdr3_nt: TGTGCCAGCAGTTACTCGAACCGGGAGGGGGTAGACACGCAGTGTTTT
v_call: TRBV10-1; cdr3_length: 13; d_call: NA; clone_size: NA; j_call: TRBJ2-3; cdr3_aa: CASSEYWGSTQYF; cdr3_nt: TGCGCCAGCAGCGAGTACTGGGGGAGTACGCAGTATTTT
v_call: TRBV14; cdr3_length: 15; d_call: NA; clone_size: many; j_call: TRBJ1-2; cdr3_aa: CASSQDGMPNYGYTF; cdr3_nt: TGTGCCAGCAGCCAAGATGGGATGCCTAACTATGGCTACACCTTC
v_call: TRBV11-2; cdr3_length: 15; d_call: TRBD2; clone_size: NA; j_call: TRBJ2-7; cdr3_aa: CASLGGRALGREQYF; cdr3_nt: TGTGCCAGCCTCGGAGGGAGGGCCTTAGGGCGCGAGCAGTACTTC
v_call: TRBV13; cdr3_length: 16; d_call: NA; clone_size: many; j_call: TRBJ2-7; cdr3_aa: CASSSNDGASVYEQYF; cdr3_nt: TGTGCCAGCAGCTCCAACGACGGGGCATCCGTCTACGAGCAGTACTTC
v_call: TRBV10-1; cdr3_length: 13; d_call: NA; clone_size: NA; j_call: TRBJ2-7; cdr3_aa: CALTTGVHYEQYF; cdr3_nt: TGCGCCCTCACCACGGGAGTTCACTACGAGCAGTACTTC
v_call: TRBV19; cdr3_length: 15; d_call: TRBD1; clone_size: NA; j_call: TRBJ2-1; cdr3_aa: CASSVQTGGYNEQFF; cdr3_nt: TGTGCCAGTAGTGTTCAGACAGGGGGTTACAATGAGCAGTTCTTC
v_call: TRBV6-6; cdr3_length: 17; d_call: NA; clone_size: NA; j_call: TRBJ2-5; cdr3_aa: CASSYSRTLRIQETQYF; cdr3_nt: TGTGCCAGCAGTTACTCCCGGACCCTTAGGATACAAGAGACCCAGTACTTC
v_call: TRBV7-9; cdr3_length: 14; d_call: NA; clone_size: NA; j_call: TRBJ2-7; cdr3_aa: CVSSLGGLSYEQYF; cdr3_nt: TGTGTCAGCAGCTTAGGCGGCCTCTCCTACGAGCAGTACTTC
v_call: TRBV7-9; cdr3_length: 15; d_call: NA; clone_size: few; j_call: TRBJ2-7; cdr3_aa: CASSFVRDTRNEQYF; cdr3_nt: TGTGCCAGCAGCTTTGTTCGGGACACACGGAACGAGCAGTACTTC
v_call: TRBV30; cdr3_length: 12; d_call: NA; clone_size: many; j_call: TRBJ1-2; cdr3_aa: CAWSVRTLGYTF; cdr3_nt: TGTGCCTGGAGTGTACGGACCCTAGGCTACACCTTC
v_call: TRBV6-2/TRBV6-3; cdr3_length: 16; d_call: NA; clone_size: NA; j_call: TRBJ2-7; cdr3_aa: CARSYSKLAGHYEQYF; cdr3_nt: TGTGCCAGGAGTTACTCGAAGCTAGCAGGGCACTACGAGCAGTACTTC
v_call: TRBV4-1; cdr3_length: 15; d_call: NA; clone_size: NA; j_call: TRBJ1-1; cdr3_aa: CASSPPRTLWVEAFF; cdr3_nt: TGCGCCAGCAGCCCCCCCCGCACACTCTGGGTAGAAGCTTTCTTT
v_call: TRBV6-2/TRBV6-3; cdr3_length: 15; d_call: NA; clone_size: many; j_call: TRBJ2-7; cdr3_aa: CASSYLGDVNYEQYF; cdr3_nt: TGTGCCAGCAGTTACCTCGGGGACGTTAACTACGAGCAGTACTTC
v_call: TRBV30; cdr3_length: 16; d_call: NA; clone_size: NA; j_call: TRBJ1-5; cdr3_aa: CACSEKRRWGNQPQHF; cdr3_nt: TGTGCCTGCAGTGAAAAACGCCGGTGGGGGAATCAGCCCCAGCATTTT